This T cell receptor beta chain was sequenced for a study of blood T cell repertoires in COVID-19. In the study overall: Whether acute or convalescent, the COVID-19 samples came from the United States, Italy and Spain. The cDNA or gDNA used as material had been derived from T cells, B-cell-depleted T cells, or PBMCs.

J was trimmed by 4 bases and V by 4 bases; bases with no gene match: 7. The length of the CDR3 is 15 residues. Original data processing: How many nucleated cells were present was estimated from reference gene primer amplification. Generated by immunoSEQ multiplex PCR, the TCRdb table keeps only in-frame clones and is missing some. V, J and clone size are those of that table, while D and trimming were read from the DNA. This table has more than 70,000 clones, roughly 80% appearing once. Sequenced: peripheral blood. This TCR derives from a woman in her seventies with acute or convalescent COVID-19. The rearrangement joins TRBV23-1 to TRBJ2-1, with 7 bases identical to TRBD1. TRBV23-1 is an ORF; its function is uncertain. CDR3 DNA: TGCGCCAGCAGTCTATGGGGACAGCTTTACAATGAGCAGTTCTTC. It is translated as CASSLWGQLYNEQFF.